A single sample gave rise to the 5 T cell receptor beta chains below, sequenced in a study of shared clonotypes between healthy human individuals. Profiled with immunoSEQ multiplex PCR; TCRdb holds only in-frame clones, not every one. The sample contains some 500,000 clones, roughly 95% of which appear only once. The material sequenced was naive CD4+ T cells sorted from blood. Subset in this sample: CD45RA+ positively selected. These receptors came from a woman under 40 in good health.

This clone was recorded only once. This chain connects TRBV5-4 to TRBJ1-1; 7 bases match TRBD1. This CDR3 has 15 residues. J gave up 3 bases and V 4 bases, and 9 bases lay outside the gene matches. Germline assignment: CDR1 SGHNT and CDR2 YYREEE (reference sequence). CDR3 nucleotide sequence: TGTGCCAGCAGCCCACCCGACAGGGTGCACACTGAAGCTTTCTTT. Translated: CASSPPDRVHTEAFF.

The rearrangement uses TRBV5-5 and TRBJ1-3; D is uncertain. V lost 1 base and J 8 bases, leaving 10 bases between the germline ends. The germline V gene encodes CDR1 SGHKS and CDR2 YYEKEE (reference sequence). CDR3 length: 13 amino acids. DNA for the CDR3: TGTGCCAGCAGCTTGACAAACGAGGACACCATATATTTT. This encodes CASSLTNEDTIYF.

The chain links TRBV28 to TRBJ2-1; 8 bases line up with TRBD2. CDR1 MDHEN and CDR2 SYDVKM come from the germline V gene. V gave up 6 bases and J gave up 0 bases; unmatched junction bases: 7. This CDR3 has 16 amino acids. In DNA, the CDR3 is TGTGCCAGCAGACCCCTAGCGGGCAGCTCCTACAATGAGCAGTTCTTC. Protein: CASRPLAGSSYNEQFF.

V is TRBV5-1 and J is TRBJ2-7; TRBD2 aligns across 11 bases. Trimming at V came to 0 bases and at J to 4 bases, leaving 9 bases not matched to a gene. Germline lookup yields CDR1 SGHRS and CDR2 YFSETQ. The CDR3 has 17 amino acids. CDR3: CASSLGRIGTSGYEQYF. The CDR3 DNA sequence: TGCGCCAGCAGCTTGGGTCGCATAGGGACTAGCGGTTACGAGCAGTACTTC. Variable domain in full (rest from reference TRBV5-1 and TRBJ2-7): KAGVTQTPRYLIKTRGQQVTLSCSPISGHRSVSWYQQTPGQGLQFLFEYFSETQRNKGNFPGRFSGRQFSNSRSEMNVSTLELGDSALYLCASSLGRIGTSGYEQYFGPGTRLTVT.

The chain joins TRBV28 to TRBJ1-2; D uncertain. V was cut by 5 bases and J by 0 bases, with 16 bases left in between. Germline-derived CDR1 and CDR2 are MDHEN and SYDVKM. The CDR3 runs to 16 residues. This chain's CDR3 is CASSVPLGRANYGYTF. For the CDR3, the DNA is TGTGCCAGCAGTGTCCCACTCGGGAGAGCTAACTATGGCTACACCTTC.